The clone carrying this T cell receptor beta chain has just a few counts. This specimen belongs to a study of OX40 agonist ivuxolimab in advanced cancers. This CDR3 is built from 17 residues. The V end lost 5 bases, the J end lost 5 bases, and 19 bases lay between the germline ends. Germline lookup yields CDR1 SEHNR and CDR2 FQNEAQ (reference sequence). Sequencing was performed with immunoSEQ multiplex PCR; in TCRdb, only in-frame clones are kept and a portion is missing. Of roughly 92,000 clones in the sample, less than 95% were seen once. The chain employs TRBV7-9 and TRBJ2-6; D not certain. The sequence came from an adult with an advanced solid tumor such as melanoma, head and neck, liver or kidney cancer. The specimen was CD4+ or CD8+ T cells sorted from blood, collected in a trial of the OX40 agonist ivuxolimab. The CDR3 coding sequence is TGTGCCAGCAGCCTAACATGGGGAATGGGTCGGGCCAACGTCCTGACTTTC. Protein product: CASSLTWGMGRANVLTF.